The 17 T cell receptor beta chains listed next were all sequenced from one sample in a study of T cells in Graves' hyperthyroidism and ophthalmopathy. Amplification yielded TCR beta CDR3 regions, with RNA transcripts as the source. HTBI primers were the set used in a first-round RT-PCR of the TCR CDR3. In TCRdb, the multiplex PCR reads were re-called with MiXCR into one record per CDR3 protein. The sample lists 600,000 to 650,000 distinct CDR3 sequences, 15% to 20% occurring once. The sample consisted of blood. Receptors originate from a woman aged 30 to 39 with Graves' hyperthyroidism.

The chain carries TRBV2 and TRBJ2-4; possible D gene TRBD1, 6 bases. Germline V gene data show CDR1 as SNHLY and CDR2 as FYNNEI. Trimming cost V 3 bases and J 0 bases, with 12 bases left between them. This CDR3 spans 16 amino acids. DNA for the CDR3: TGTGCCAGCAGTGACCGACAGGCCTTAGCCAAAAACATTCAGTACTTC. Translation: CASSDRQALAKNIQYF.

This clonotype was seen more than once but under ten times. Just one base apart from a much larger clone, this may be a read error. The chain employs TRBV2 and TRBJ2-5, with D uncertain. Trimming left V 3 bases short and J 1 base short, with 3 bases between. Germline lookup yields CDR1 SNHLY and CDR2 FYNNEI. This CDR3 contains 12 residues. CDR3 sequence reads: CASSESQETQYF. CDR3 sequence (DNA): TGTGCCAGCAGTGAGTCCCAAGAGACCCAGTACTTC. Full variable domain (rest looked up from reference TRBV2 and TRBJ2-5): EPEVTQTPSHQVTQMGQEVILRCVPISNHLYFYWYRQILGQKVEFLVSFYNNEISEKSEIFDDQFSVERPDGSNFTLKIRSTKLEDSAMYFCASSESQETQYFGPGTRLLVL.

The chain is built from TRBV20-1 and TRBJ1-2; D remains unclear. Trimming stripped 0 bases from V and 5 bases from J, with 4 bases between. Germline V gives CDR1 DFQATT, CDR2 SNEGSKA (reference sequence). The CDR3 runs to 11 residues. The CDR3 loop is CSARERYGYTF. DNA for the CDR3: TGCAGTGCTAGAGAGCGATATGGCTACACCTTC.

In its sample, this clonotype was seen many times. The CDR3 DNA is TGTGCCAGCAGCCAAGATAATGCGGGAGTCTACGAGCAGTACTTC. Its protein is CASSQDNAGVYEQYF. The chain uses TRBV3-1 and TRBJ2-7; the match to TRBD2 covers 7 bases. Germline CDR1 is LGHDT and CDR2 is YNNKEL (reference sequence). The V and J ends lost 0 bases and 3 bases, in that order; junction bases with no gene match: 5. The CDR3 has 15 amino acids.

The chain joins TRBV2 to TRBJ2-7; D possibly corresponds to TRBD1 (5 bases). V dropped 6 bases and J dropped 8 bases, with 11 bases sitting between them. The germline V gene has CDR1 SNHLY and CDR2 FYNNEI. The CDR3 sequence is 11 residues long. The CDR3 region has the DNA TGTGCCAGCAGCGCAGGGTACAAGCAGTACTTC. Residues: CASSAGYKQYF.

This rearrangement joins TRBV7-3 to TRBJ2-2, with TRBD1 identical over 7 bases. Germline lookup yields CDR1 SGHTA and CDR2 FQGTGA. The CDR3 totals 15 residues. V was pared by 0 bases and J by 5 bases, with 3 bases of the junction left unmatched. The CDR3 DNA sequence: TGTGCCAGCAGCTTAACCCTACAGGGGACCGGGGAGCTGTTTTTT. Residues: CASSLTLQGTGELFF.

This clonotype showed up just a few times. The rearrangement uses TRBV27 and TRBJ2-2, with TRBD2 identical over 9 bases. CDR3 length: 21 residues. The V and J ends lost 8 bases and 7 bases, in that order; junction bases with no gene match: 29. Germline CDR1 reads MNHEY; CDR2 reads SMNVEV (reference sequence). CDR3 bases: TGTGCCAGCTCACCCCTAGAGGGGGCTTGGCGGGAGGGCCACGAGGACGGGGAGCTGTTTTTT. Translating it yields CASSPLEGAWREGHEDGELFF.

This clonotype was counted a few times. The rearrangement links TRBV12-3 or TRBV12-4 to TRBJ2-3; D is undetermined. Trimming removed 7 bases at V and 2 bases at J, with 16 bases between. CDR3 length: 15 amino acids. Here the CDR3 DNA reads TGTGCCAGCACCTCTGGCGGACGATTCACAGATACGCAGTATTTT. Residues: CASTSGGRFTDTQYF.

This clonotype occurred many times. V and J are TRBV27 and TRBJ2-7; 8 bases are shared with TRBD2. J was trimmed by 2 bases and V by 10 bases; bases with no gene match: 7. The V gene's germline CDR1 is MNHEY and CDR2 SMNVEV (reference sequence). This CDR3 is built from 13 residues. Written as DNA, the CDR3 is TGTGCCAACTTCAGCGGGAGAACCTACGAGCAGTACTTC. The encoded protein is CANFSGRTYEQYF.

The table lists this clonotype with a few counts. This sequence joins TRBV24-1 and TRBJ1-5, with 9 bases aligning to TRBD1. This CDR3 is built from 16 residues. The V segment lost 4 bases and the J segment 9 bases; nucleotides outside the gene matches: 12. From germline, CDR1 is KGHDR and CDR2 SFDVKD. The CDR3 nucleotides are TGTGCCACCAGTGAATCCAGGACAGGGGCGGTAGGGCCCCAGCATTTT. It encodes CATSESRTGAVGPQHF.

This clonotype was seen ten or more times. The chain recombines TRBV12-3 or TRBV12-4 with TRBJ1-5; a possible D gene is TRBD1 (5 bases). Trimming pared 7 bases from V and 9 bases from J, leaving 19 bases between. The CDR3 is 14 amino acids. CDR3 nucleotides: TGTGCCAGCAACTCTGGACGGGGGATTTTGCCCCAGCATTTT. Amino acids: CASNSGRGILPQHF.

This clonotype has ten or more counts. This chain joins TRBV12-3 or TRBV12-4 and TRBJ1-5, with D possibly being TRBD1 (6 bases). The CDR3 sequence is 16 residues long. V dropped 6 bases and J dropped 0 bases, with 15 bases sitting between them. This CDR3 reads CASSQTGIDSNQPQHF. CDR3 DNA sequence: TGTGCCAGCAGCCAAACAGGGATCGATAGCAATCAGCCCCAGCATTTT.

The sample holds many counts of this clonotype. The chain joins TRBV30 to TRBJ1-1; the D gene is possibly TRBD1 (6 bases). Germline V gene lookup returns CDR1 GTSNPN and CDR2 SVGIG (reference sequence). The V gene lost 3 bases and the J gene lost 3 bases, with 17 bases spanning the gap. The CDR3 runs 15 residues. The DNA for the CDR3 is TGTGCCTGGAGCCCGGACAGCGGATTTTACACTGAAGCTTTCTTT. Translating it yields CAWSPDSGFYTEAFF.

This clonotype has ten or more counts. J is TRBJ2-7 and V is TRBV2, with a tentative D call TRBD1 (5 bases). Germline CDR1 SNHLY, CDR2 FYNNEI. V lost 1 base, J lost 7 bases, and 11 bases lay in between. The CDR3 runs 13 residues. The CDR3 DNA reads as TGTGCCAGCAGTGAAGGGGGCTCGTGGGAGCAGTACTTC. Protein product: CASSEGGSWEQYF.

This clonotype was counted many times. The chain couples TRBV15 to TRBJ1-4, with TRBD1 matching 12 bases. Germline values: CDR1 LNHNV, CDR2 YYDKDF (reference sequence). The CDR3 length is 18 residues. V shed 0 bases, J shed 3 bases, and the junction held 5 bases outside the gene matches. CDR3 residues: CATSREGQGAQANEKLFF. DNA for the CDR3: TGTGCCACCAGCAGAGAGGGACAGGGGGCGCAGGCTAATGAAAAACTGTTTTTT.

This clonotype appeared a single time. This CDR3 is CASWFDLRDVDPYKQYF. The DNA of the CDR3 is TGTGCCAGCTGGTTCGATTTGAGGGACGTCGACCCTTACAAGCAGTACTTC. V is TRBV6-2 or TRBV6-3 and J is TRBJ2-7; perhaps D is TRBD1 or TRBD2 (5 bases each). Germline CDR1 MNHEY, CDR2 SVGEGT. This CDR3 contains 17 residues. Trimming removed 8 bases at V and 8 bases at J, with 31 bases between.

This clonotype was counted between two and nine times. The CDR3 bases are TGTGCCAGCAGTTTATTGGGTCTATATAGCGGGAGCTCCTACGAGCAGTACTTC. It encodes CASSLLGLYSGSSYEQYF. The rearrangement uses TRBV27 and TRBJ2-7; 9 bases map to TRBD2. The CDR3 has 18 residues. Looked up from germline, CDR1 is MNHEY and CDR2 is SMNVEV (reference sequence). V dropped 1 base and J dropped 0; count of bases not matched to a gene: 10.